A single TCR beta chain is shown here with its context. Its antigen is currently unknown. V shed 10 bases, J shed 4 bases, and the junction held 8 bases outside the gene matches. The CDR3 sequence is 13 residues long. The PCR made use of 60 Vbeta and 13 Jbeta primers. Method: immunoSEQ multiplex PCR; TCRdb's copy keeps in-frame clones and lacks some. This sample yields more than 90,000 clones, of which around 64% are seen a single time; about 9% belongs to the top ten. The data belong to a study of cytomegalovirus exposure and HLA in healthy donors. Study-wide results and limits: The study designated roughly 150 TCR beta chains cytomegalovirus-associated.

The source material was PBMCs. The chain employs TRBV5-3 and TRBJ1-5; 7 nucleotides align to TRBD1. TRBV5-3 is an ORF, and what it does is uncertain. The sequence came from a man younger than 40 in good health and CMV-seropositive. The CDR3: CALGRGSNQPQHF. In DNA, the CDR3 is TGTGCCCTTGGCAGGGGGAGTAATCAGCCCCAGCATTTT.